The TCR beta chain under discussion was sequenced for a study of blood T cell repertoires in COVID-19. Study details: Both acute and convalescent COVID-19 samples were obtained from the United States, Italy and Spain. Sample material is recorded as cDNA or gDNA derived from T cells, B-cell-depleted T cells, or PBMCs.

How the authors handled the data: Reference gene primer amplification gave nucleated cell count estimates. Profiled with immunoSEQ multiplex PCR; TCRdb holds only in-frame clones, not every one. Clone size and the V and J calls come from that table; the DNA yielded D and trimming. The table includes 43,000 or so clones, around 86% detected once. Per germline, CDR1 MRHNA and CDR2 SNTAGT. The V and J ends lost 2 bases and 4 bases respectively, with 11 bases between them. The CDR3 covers 14 residues. This chain uses TRBV6-4 with TRBJ1-2; a weak D match, TRBD1 (5 bases). This sequence was found in a man between 60 and 75 years old with active COVID-19. The sequenced material came from peripheral blood. In DNA form, the CDR3 reads TGTGCCAGCAGTGACGCCGGGGGGAGCTATGGCTACACCTTC. Protein product: CASSDAGGSYGYTF.